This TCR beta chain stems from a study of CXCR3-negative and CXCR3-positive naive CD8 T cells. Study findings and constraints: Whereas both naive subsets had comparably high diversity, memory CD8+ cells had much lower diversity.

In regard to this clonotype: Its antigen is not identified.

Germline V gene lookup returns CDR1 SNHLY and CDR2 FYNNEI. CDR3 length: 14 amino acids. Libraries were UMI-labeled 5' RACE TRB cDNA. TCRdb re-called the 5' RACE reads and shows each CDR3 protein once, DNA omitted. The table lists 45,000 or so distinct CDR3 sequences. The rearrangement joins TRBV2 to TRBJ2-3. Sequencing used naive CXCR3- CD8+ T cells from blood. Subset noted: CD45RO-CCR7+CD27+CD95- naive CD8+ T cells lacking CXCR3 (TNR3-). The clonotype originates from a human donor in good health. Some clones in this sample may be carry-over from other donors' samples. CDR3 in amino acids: CASSEALDPDTQYF. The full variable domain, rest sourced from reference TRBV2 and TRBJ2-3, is EPEVTQTPSHQVTQMGQEVILRCVPISNHLYFYWYRQILGQKVEFLVSFYNNEISEKSEIFDDQFSVERPDGSNFTLKIRSTKLEDSAMYFCASSEALDPDTQYFGPGTRLTVL.